This T cell receptor (beta chain) is from a study of T cells in Graves' hyperthyroidism and ophthalmopathy. General study results and limits: Blood also held most thyroid clonotypes expanded beyond 0.001.

The table lists this clonotype with a few counts. Its antigen is unidentified. RNA transcripts yielded amplified TCR beta CDR3 regions. A set of HTBI primers served as the primers for a first-round RT-PCR of the TCR CDR3. MiXCR was run by TCRdb on the multiplex PCR reads, yielding one entry per CDR3 protein. The sample holds about 600,000 distinct CDR3 sequences, about 14% seen once. The sample was blood. This sequence was found in a woman aged 45-59 years with Graves' ophthalmopathy.

The CDR3 spells CASSLTFSGSPYEQYF. CDR3 coding DNA: TGTGCCAGCAGCTTAACTTTTAGCGGGAGCCCCTACGAGCAGTACTTC. The V call is TRBV7-9, the J call TRBJ2-7, with 9 bases lining up with TRBD2. This CDR3 contains 16 residues. CDR1 and CDR2 (germline): SEHNR, FQNEAQ (reference sequence). Unmatched junction bases numbered 7, after V lost 2 bases and J lost 2 bases.